The present T cell receptor beta chain was sequenced within a study of response to subunit inactivated influenza vaccine. General study results and limits: Each seasonal influenza vaccination recruits few new T cells, the authors suggested.

Trimming shortened V by 3 bases and J by 1 base, and 4 bases separated the two germline ends. CDR3 length: 13 amino acids. A word on this clonotype: Its antigen is undetermined.

Each CDR3 protein gets one entry after TCRdb re-called the RT-PCR reads with MiXCR. The data contain hundreds of thousands of distinct CDR3 sequences, 15% to 17% of them singletons. This receptor was obtained from a man aged 50-59 years who received an inactivated influenza vaccine. This chain joins TRBV12-3 or TRBV12-4 and TRBJ1-5; the D is unclear. The starting material was PBMCs from blood, obtained 11 to 12 days after vaccination. The CDR3 bases are TGTGCCAGCAGTTTTGAAAGCAATCAGCCCCAGCATTTT. Its translation is CASSFESNQPQHF.